The rows below give T cell receptor beta chains drawn from one sample of a study of shared clonotypes between healthy human individuals. The data were produced by immunoSEQ multiplex PCR, yet TCRdb's version contains in-frame clones alone and is incomplete. The data hold over 850,000 clones, with about 80% observed a single time. The sequencing sample was made of memory CD4+ T cells from PBMCs. All receptors come from a man between 18 and 35 years old in good health. Some clones in this sample may be carry-over from other donors' samples. Both conserved end residues are part of each CDR3. D genes are given only for firm matches. Not every row has a clone size; where given, it reads once, few, many or a size class.

clone_size: many
j_call: TRBJ2-7
v_call: TRBV7-3
d_call: TRBD1
cdr3_aa: CASSLGRLASRDRVYEQYF
cdr3_nt: TGTGCCAGCAGCTTAGGCCGACTCGCGAGCCGGGACAGGGTATACGAGCAGTACTTC

clone_size: NA
j_call: TRBJ1-3
v_call: TRBV7-9
d_call: NA
cdr3_aa: CASSPGAPGNTIYF
cdr3_nt: TGTGCCAGCAGCCCAGGGGCCCCTGGAAACACCATATATTTT

clone_size: NA
j_call: TRBJ1-4
v_call: TRBV30
d_call: TRBD1
cdr3_aa: CAWIGRGASNEKLFF
cdr3_nt: TGTGCCTGGATCGGCAGGGGGGCGTCTAATGAAAAACTGTTTTTT

clone_size: NA
j_call: TRBJ2-7
v_call: TRBV7-8
d_call: TRBD2
cdr3_aa: CASSRPGLPYEQYF
cdr3_nt: TGTGCCAGCAGCCGACCGGGACTACCCTACGAGCAGTACTTC

clone_size: NA
j_call: TRBJ2-1
v_call: TRBV29-1
d_call: NA
cdr3_aa: CSVDRLGADNEQFF
cdr3_nt: TGCAGCGTTGATCGCCTTGGAGCGGACAATGAGCAGTTCTTC

clone_size: NA
j_call: TRBJ1-1
v_call: TRBV6-6
d_call: NA
cdr3_aa: CASSTGTGYEAFF
cdr3_nt: TGTGCCAGCAGTACCGGGACGGGATATGAAGCTTTCTTT

clone_size: once
j_call: TRBJ2-7
v_call: TRBV2
d_call: TRBD1
cdr3_aa: CATLGQGNVEQYF
cdr3_nt: TGTGCCACCCTAGGACAGGGAAACGTCGAGCAGTACTTC

clone_size: NA
j_call: TRBJ2-1
v_call: TRBV11-2
d_call: NA
cdr3_aa: CASSLFENNEQFF
cdr3_nt: TGTGCCAGCAGCTTATTCGAGAACAATGAGCAGTTCTTC

clone_size: few
j_call: TRBJ2-4
v_call: TRBV29-1
d_call: NA
cdr3_aa: CSTQGDAKNIQYF
cdr3_nt: TGCAGCACCCAGGGTGATGCCAAAAACATTCAGTACTTC

clone_size: NA
j_call: TRBJ1-1
v_call: TRBV5-4
d_call: NA
cdr3_aa: CASSWDRKTEAFF
cdr3_nt: TGTGCCAGCAGCTGGGATAGAAAAACTGAAGCTTTCTTT

clone_size: few
j_call: TRBJ1-5
v_call: TRBV27
d_call: NA
cdr3_aa: CASSYRSNQPQHF
cdr3_nt: TGTGCCAGCAGTTACAGGAGCAATCAGCCCCAGCATTTT

clone_size: NA
j_call: TRBJ2-5
v_call: TRBV11-2
d_call: NA
cdr3_aa: CASSDGAGLVETQYF
cdr3_nt: TGTGCCAGCAGCGACGGTGCAGGCCTCGTAGAGACCCAGTACTTC

clone_size: NA
j_call: TRBJ2-5
v_call: TRBV4-3
d_call: TRBD1
cdr3_aa: CASSRGQGATETQYF
cdr3_nt: TGCGCCAGCAGCCGGGGACAGGGGGCAACAGAGACCCAGTACTTC

clone_size: NA
j_call: TRBJ2-1
v_call: TRBV5-1
d_call: NA
cdr3_aa: CASSPGGTDRPNEQFF
cdr3_nt: TGCGCCAGCAGCCCCGGGGGAACCGACAGACCCAATGAGCAGTTCTTC

clone_size: once
j_call: TRBJ2-1
v_call: TRBV30
d_call: TRBD2
cdr3_aa: CAWSVRSGNLNYEQFF
cdr3_nt: TGTGCCTGGAGTGTGCGAAGCGGGAATCTTAACTATGAGCAGTTCTTC

clone_size: few
j_call: TRBJ1-5
v_call: TRBV15
d_call: NA
cdr3_aa: CATSRDLASSLQPQHF
cdr3_nt: TGTGCCACCAGCAGAGATCTGGCCTCGTCTCTTCAGCCCCAGCATTTT

clone_size: NA
j_call: TRBJ2-7
v_call: TRBV15
d_call: TRBD1
cdr3_aa: CATSGQTGWPSEQYF
cdr3_nt: TGTGCCACCAGCGGACAGACAGGGTGGCCGAGCGAGCAGTACTTC

clone_size: many
j_call: TRBJ2-6
v_call: TRBV7-8
d_call: TRBD1
cdr3_aa: CASSDYRGTHSGANVLTF
cdr3_nt: TGTGCCAGCAGCGACTACAGGGGAACTCACTCTGGGGCCAACGTCCTGACTTTC

clone_size: NA
j_call: TRBJ2-3
v_call: TRBV7-3
d_call: NA
cdr3_aa: CASSSQAGTQYF
cdr3_nt: TGTGCCAGCAGCTCCCAGGCGGGGACGCAGTATTTT

clone_size: once
j_call: TRBJ1-2
v_call: TRBV7-9
d_call: TRBD1
cdr3_aa: CASSLVSGGDGYTF
cdr3_nt: TGTGCCAGCAGCTTAGTTTCAGGGGGCGATGGCTACACCTTC

clone_size: NA
j_call: TRBJ2-7
v_call: TRBV5-1
d_call: TRBD1
cdr3_aa: CASSLDRGMRDEQYF
cdr3_nt: TGCGCCAGCAGCTTGGACAGGGGAATGCGCGACGAGCAGTACTTC

clone_size: NA
j_call: TRBJ1-3
v_call: TRBV19
d_call: NA
cdr3_aa: CASNFLGNTIYF
cdr3_nt: TGTGCCAGTAATTTCCTAGGGAACACCATATATTTT

clone_size: NA
j_call: TRBJ2-1
v_call: TRBV7-8
d_call: NA
cdr3_aa: CASSQRAGSNEQFF
cdr3_nt: TGTGCCAGCAGCCAGAGGGCGGGGAGCAATGAGCAGTTCTTC

clone_size: few
j_call: TRBJ2-2
v_call: TRBV28
d_call: TRBD2
cdr3_aa: CASSLGLAGKFGTGELFF
cdr3_nt: TGTGCCAGCAGTTTGGGGCTAGCGGGAAAGTTCGGCACCGGGGAGCTGTTTTTT

clone_size: once
j_call: TRBJ2-5
v_call: TRBV5-1
d_call: NA
cdr3_aa: CASSLGVATPFETQYF
cdr3_nt: TGCGCCAGCAGCTTGGGGGTGGCGACGCCTTTTGAGACCCAGTACTTC

clone_size: NA
j_call: TRBJ1-2
v_call: TRBV27
d_call: NA
cdr3_aa: CASSLRGQGRYGYTF
cdr3_nt: TGTGCCAGCAGTTTAAGGGGTCAGGGTCGCTATGGCTACACCTTC